A selection of T cell receptor beta chains follows, all from one sample in a study of shared clonotypes between healthy human individuals. This table comes from immunoSEQ multiplex PCR, and its TCRdb copy is limited to in-frame clones, with some not included. Among fewer than 650,000 clones listed, around 78% were seen once. Sequencing used PBMCs. These receptors were collected from a woman in her thirties or forties in good health. Some clones in this sample may be carry-over from other donors' samples. The CDR3 runs from the conserved cysteine through the conserved F or W. D genes are given only for firm matches. Part of the rows lack a size; the others show once, few, many or a class for expanded clones.

clone_size,j_call,d_call,v_call,cdr3_nt,cdr3_aa
NA,TRBJ1-2,TRBD1,TRBV14,TGTGCCAGCCGGCCCGGGACAGGGTTCTATGGCTACACCTTC,CASRPGTGFYGYTF
NA,TRBJ1-4,TRBD1,TRBV23-1,TGCGCCAGCTCCCAAGTGACAGGGGAAAATGAAAAACTGTTTTTT,CASSQVTGENEKLFF
once,TRBJ1-2,NA,TRBV23-1,TGCGCCAGCAGTCAATCCGGGACGGACTATGGCTACACCTTC,CASSQSGTDYGYTF
NA,TRBJ2-3,NA,TRBV6-6,TGTGCCAGCAGTTATAGGGGCGGAGTCACAGATACGCAGTATTTT,CASSYRGGVTDTQYF
once,TRBJ1-2,NA,TRBV28,TGTGCCAGCAGTTTCAGACAGAATTTCTATGGCTACACCTTC,CASSFRQNFYGYTF
NA,TRBJ2-1,TRBD2,TRBV7-8,TGTGCCAGCAATCGACTAGCGGGAGACAAGTTCTTC,CASNRLAGDKFF
once,TRBJ2-7,NA,TRBV5-4,TGTGCCAGCAGCACGGACAGTTACTACGAGCAGTACTTC,CASSTDSYYEQYF
NA,TRBJ2-7,NA,TRBV7-7,TGTGCTAGCAGCTTAGGGATTGCGAACGAGCAGTACTTC,CASSLGIANEQYF
NA,TRBJ1-2,TRBD1,TRBV10-3,TGTGCCATCAGCGTTGGACAGGGGGCGAGGAGTGGCTACACCTTC,CAISVGQGARSGYTF
NA,TRBJ2-7,TRBD1,TRBV5-1,TGCGCCAGCAGCGCCGAGGGGGCGCGAAGGGAGCAGTACTTC,CASSAEGARREQYF
NA,TRBJ1-1,NA,TRBV18,TGTGCCAGCTCACCACTTCGGGGTCGGACTGAAGCTTTCTTT,CASSPLRGRTEAFF
many,TRBJ2-7,TRBD2,TRBV6-5,TGTGCCAGCAGTCTTCTAGCGGTCCCCTACGAGCAGTACTTC,CASSLLAVPYEQYF
NA,TRBJ1-5,NA,TRBV5-4,TGTGCCAGCAGCTTGGATGGGGGGAATCAGCCCCAGCATTTT,CASSLDGGNQPQHF
NA,TRBJ2-7,NA,TRBV9,TGTGCCAGCAGCGTACGGGCAGGGGCCTACGAGCAGTACTTC,CASSVRAGAYEQYF
NA,TRBJ2-3,TRBD2,TRBV11-2,TGTGCCAGCAGCATCGGGACTAGCGGGGCCACGCAGTATTTT,CASSIGTSGATQYF
NA,TRBJ2-7,TRBD2,TRBV2,TGTGCCAGCAGTGAGCACGGGACTAGCGGGACCTACGAGCAGTACTTC,CASSEHGTSGTYEQYF
NA,TRBJ2-2,NA,TRBV18,TGTGCCAGCTCAGGGTGGACAGACACCGGGGAGCTGTTTTTT,CASSGWTDTGELFF
few,TRBJ2-2,TRBD2,TRBV30,TGTGCCGGAGCTAGCGGGAGGGCCGGTATCGGGGAGCTGTTTTTT,CAGASGRAGIGELFF
NA,TRBJ1-4,NA,TRBV2,TGTGCCAGCAGTGAAGCGCTTTTTGGTGTGGAAGATGGAAAACTGTTTTTT,CASSEALFGVEDGKLFF
NA,TRBJ2-7,NA,TRBV11-2,TGTGCCAGCAGCTTAGATGTGAGACACCACGAGCAGTACTTC,CASSLDVRHHEQYF
NA,TRBJ1-3,NA,TRBV5-1,TGCGCCAGCTCGGCACTCGAGGGCGGAAACACCATATATTTT,CASSALEGGNTIYF
once,TRBJ2-2,NA,TRBV11-3,TGTGCCAGCAGCTCGCATGAGGAGCTGTTTTTT,CASSSHEELFF
NA,TRBJ2-1,NA,TRBV18,TGTGCCAGCTCAAAAAGCGGGAATGAGCAGTTCTTC,CASSKSGNEQFF
NA,TRBJ2-6,TRBD1,TRBV18,TGTGCCAGCTCACTCGGACAGGGGACCTCTGGGGCCAACGTCCTGACTTTC,CASSLGQGTSGANVLTF
few,TRBJ2-5,NA,TRBV5-1,TGCGCCAGCAGCTTGCAGGGATTTCAAGAGACCCAGTACTTC,CASSLQGFQETQYF
NA,TRBJ2-3,NA,TRBV6-1,TGTGCCAGCAGTGAAACGCTCGACAGGAGCACAGATACGCAGTATTTT,CASSETLDRSTDTQYF
NA,TRBJ2-3,TRBD2,TRBV4-1,TGCGCCAGCAGCCGCTCCTATACTAGCGGCAGCACAGATACGCAGTATTTT,CASSRSYTSGSTDTQYF
many,TRBJ1-2,NA,TRBV28,TGTGCCACCTATATGGGGAACGGCTACACCTTC,CATYMGNGYTF
NA,TRBJ2-7,TRBD2,TRBV4-2,TGTGCCAGCAGCCGTAGCGGGAGCTTGGACGAGCAGTACTTC,CASSRSGSLDEQYF
NA,TRBJ2-2,NA,TRBV4-1,TGCGCCAGCAGCCTGGACGGCAACACCGGGGAGCTGTTTTTT,CASSLDGNTGELFF